This TCR beta chain emerged from a study of cytomegalovirus exposure and HLA in healthy donors. General study points: The study recorded 164 TCR beta chains that were cytomegalovirus-associated. What was likely a sequencing artifact was a cluster of highly shared sequence variants. CMV serostatus was the only immune exposure information that was available. TCR beta sequences reportedly predicted most subjects' HLA-A and HLA-B alleles accurately.

Comments on this clone: The antigen remains unidentified.

The germline gives CDR1 LNHNV, CDR2 YYDKDF (reference sequence). V was shortened by 3 bases and J by 12 bases, with 12 bases between the two germline ends. The CDR3 runs to 12 residues. The PCR employed 60 Vbeta primers together with 13 Jbeta primers. Sequenced by immunoSEQ multiplex PCR; TCRdb stores in-frame clones only, minus some. This sample has 130,000 to 150,000 clones, with around 78% found just once. This sequence originates from a young woman in good health and CMV-seropositive. The chain joins TRBV15 to TRBJ2-1; tentatively, D is TRBD2 (6 bases). What was sequenced was PBMCs. The CDR3 sequence is CATSSRTSWQFF. The CDR3 DNA reads as TGTGCCACCAGCAGTCGAACTAGCTGGCAGTTCTTC.